These 22 T cell receptor beta chains share one sample of origin, sequenced in a study of cytomegalovirus exposure and HLA in healthy donors. PCR used 60 Vbeta primers and 13 Jbeta primers. Only in-frame clones appear in the TCRdb table, and some are missing; sequencing was by immunoSEQ multiplex PCR. The sample includes about 110,000 clones, 69% of them seen just once. Sequencing input: PBMCs. The receptors originated from a woman aged 65 to 85 in good health and CMV-seropositive.

The chain has TRBV9 and TRBJ1-4; D may be TRBD1 (6 bases). V was cut by 3 bases and J by 8 bases, with 23 bases left in between. This CDR3 comprises 17 residues. Germline V gene data show CDR1 as SGDLS and CDR2 as YYNGEE. The CDR3 protein is CASSALGGVLEEEKLFF. The CDR3 DNA follows: TGTGCCAGCAGCGCCCTAGGGGGGGTCCTAGAGGAGGAAAAACTGTTTTTT.

The chain employs TRBV7-9 and TRBJ1-1; D perhaps matches TRBD1 (5 bases). Trimming left V 7 bases short and J 4 bases short, with 16 bases between. Germline CDR1 reads SEHNR; CDR2 reads FQNEAQ (reference sequence). The CDR3 spans 14 residues. CDR3 nucleotide sequence: TGTGCCAGCACCACGGGAGGGGCCGTCACTGAAGCTTTCTTT. It translates to CASTTGGAVTEAFF.

This clone appeared a few times. The V and J genes are TRBV19 and TRBJ1-1; D gene uncertain. Germline V gives CDR1 LNHDA, CDR2 SQIVND (reference sequence). Deletions cut 7 bases from V and 1 base from J, with 10 bases between. The CDR3 is 13 amino acids. The CDR3 protein is CASTYTANTEAFF. The CDR3, as DNA: TGTGCCAGTACCTACACAGCGAACACTGAAGCTTTCTTT.

This clone was observed once. The rearrangement links TRBV11-2 to TRBJ2-1, with no clear D. V lost 7 bases and J lost 3, with 4 bases in between. The CDR3 covers 11 residues. Germline V lookup: CDR1 SGHAT, CDR2 FQNNGV. The CDR3 DNA sequence: TGTGCCAGCACCCACTACAATGAGCAGTTCTTC. Protein product: CASTHYNEQFF.

J is TRBJ1-5 and V is TRBV18; TRBD1 aligns across 9 bases. J lost 5 bases, V lost 3 bases, and 8 bases had no gene match. Germline CDR1 is KGHSH and CDR2 is LQKENI. This CDR3 region has 16 residues. The CDR3 nucleotides read TGTGCCAGCTCACCTGAACCGGGACAGGGAGATCAGCCCCAGCATTTT. It specifies CASSPEPGQGDQPQHF.

J is TRBJ2-7 and V is TRBV10-3; 10 nucleotides line up with TRBD1. The V gene end was trimmed by 4 bases and the J gene end by 2 bases; junction bases not matched to a gene: 5. This CDR3 contains 15 residues. The germline V gene has CDR1 ENHRY and CDR2 SYGVKD. CDR3 bases: TGTGCCATCAGTGCTGGACAGGGGGGGACCTACGAGCAGTACTTC. As protein: CAISAGQGGTYEQYF.

This chain links TRBV19 with TRBJ1-6, with D perhaps matching TRBD1 (5 bases). Germline values: CDR1 LNHDA, CDR2 SQIVND (reference sequence). The ends were cut back, 10 bases at V and 4 bases at J, with 11 bases in the middle. The CDR3 sequence is 13 residues long. CDR3 sequence reads: CATQRQYNSPLHF. The CDR3 DNA sequence: TGTGCCACCCAGCGACAGTATAATTCACCCCTCCACTTT.

V gene TRBV2 combines with J gene TRBJ2-5; D unclear. The length of the CDR3 is 11 residues. Germline V gene data show CDR1 as SNHLY and CDR2 as FYNNEI. V lost 5 bases, J lost 5 bases, and 6 bases lay in between. CDR3 bases: TGTGCCAGCAGTTTCGGGGAGACCCAGTACTTC. Translation: CASSFGETQYF.

This clone was observed a handful of times. This rearrangement joins TRBV7-2 to TRBJ2-5, with TRBD1 matching over 10 bases. From germline, CDR1 is SGHTA and CDR2 FQGNSA. J was trimmed by 1 base and V by 5 bases; bases with no gene match: 7. The CDR3 sequence is 16 residues long. CDR3 protein: CASSRMGQGSQETQYF. The CDR3 nucleotides read TGTGCCAGCAGCCGTATGGGACAGGGGTCCCAAGAGACCCAGTACTTC.

This clone was counted once. The CDR3 sequence: CASIKTGADTQYF. CDR3 nucleotides: TGTGCCAGTATTAAAACGGGGGCAGATACGCAGTATTTT. The chain uses TRBV19 and TRBJ2-3, with D possibly TRBD2 on 6 matching bases. The CDR3 is 13 residues long. With 7 bases removed from V and 4 bases from J, the gap between germline ends came to 12 bases. Germline lookup yields CDR1 LNHDA and CDR2 SQIVND (reference sequence). Drawing the rest from reference TRBV19 and TRBJ2-3, the complete variable domain is DGGITQSPKYLFRKEGQNVTLSCEQNLNHDAMYWYRQDPGQGLRLIYYSQIVNDFQKGDIAEGYSVSREKKESFPLTVTSAQKNPTAFYLCASIKTGADTQYFGPGTRLTVL.

This clone was counted only a few times. The V and J genes are TRBV4-3 and TRBJ2-4; D is perhaps TRBD1 (5 bases). CDR3 length: 14 amino acids. V was clipped by 0 bases and J by 5 bases, with 8 bases between them. The germline V gene encodes CDR1 LGHNA and CDR2 YSLEER. DNA of the CDR3: TGCGCCAGCAGCCAAGATGCCAGGGAAAACATTCAGTACTTC. The encoded protein is CASSQDARENIQYF.

This clone was observed once. The genes are TRBV19 and TRBJ1-5; 8 nucleotides match TRBD1. The germline gives CDR1 LNHDA, CDR2 SQIVND (reference sequence). The CDR3 consists of 17 residues. Trimming cost V 5 bases and J 0 bases; bases outside gene matches: 9. CDR3 sequence reads: CASSGGTGLNSNQPQHF. CDR3 DNA: TGTGCCAGTAGTGGGGGGACAGGTCTTAATAGCAATCAGCCCCAGCATTTT. Based on the CDR3 plus reference TRBV19 and TRBJ1-5, the full variable domain is DGGITQSPKYLFRKEGQNVTLSCEQNLNHDAMYWYRQDPGQGLRLIYYSQIVNDFQKGDIAEGYSVSREKKESFPLTVTSAQKNPTAFYLCASSGGTGLNSNQPQHFGDGTRLSIL.

The V gene is TRBV6-5, the J gene TRBJ1-6, with D possibly TRBD1 on 5 matching bases. CDR3 length: 14 residues. Germline V gene sequence: CDR1 MNHEY, CDR2 SVGAGI. Trimming removed 5 bases at V and 7 bases at J, with 12 bases between. CDR3 region: CASSRSGGNSPLHF. The CDR3 bases are TGTGCCAGCAGTAGATCCGGGGGAAATTCACCCCTCCACTTT.

The gene calls are TRBV30 and TRBJ1-4; D may be TRBD1 (6 bases). Trimming removed 0 bases at V and 7 bases at J, with 12 bases between. Germline assignment: CDR1 GTSNPN and CDR2 SVGIG (reference sequence). The CDR3 consists of 14 residues. The CDR3 region is CAWSVSGGGEKLFF. In DNA, the CDR3 is TGTGCCTGGAGTGTATCGGGGGGCGGTGAAAAACTGTTTTTT.

The rearrangement joins TRBV9 to TRBJ2-5; 8 bases map to TRBD2. Germline V gene sequence: CDR1 SGDLS, CDR2 YYNGEE. CDR3 length: 15 amino acids. With 0 bases clipped from V and 4 bases from J, the junction kept 5 bases outside the gene matches. The CDR3 DNA follows: TGTGCCAGCAGCGTAGCGGGGGGGCCAGGAGAGACCCAGTACTTC. Its protein is CASSVAGGPGETQYF. The whole variable domain, filled in from reference TRBV9 and TRBJ2-5, reads DSGVTQTPKHLITATGQRVTLRCSPRSGDLSVYWYQQSLDQGLQFLIQYYNGEERAKGNILERFSAQQFPDLHSELNLSSLELGDSALYFCASSVAGGPGETQYFGPGTRLLVL.

This chain connects TRBV7-9 to TRBJ1-1; TRBD1 might be the D (6 bases). Germline-derived CDR1 and CDR2 are SEHNR and FQNEAQ (reference sequence). The CDR3 is made up of 14 amino acids. Trimming stripped 5 bases from V and 3 bases from J, with 13 bases between. The CDR3 spells CASSPDRFHTEAFF. CDR3 coding DNA: TGTGCCAGCAGCCCCGACAGGTTTCACACTGAAGCTTTCTTT.

The sample holds a few counts of this clone. The gene calls are TRBV5-1 and TRBJ1-5; D not resolved. CDR1 is SGHRS and CDR2 is YFSETQ in the germline V gene. The V end lost 0 bases, the J end lost 0 bases, and 7 bases lay between the germline ends. The length of the CDR3 is 15 residues. The CDR3 reads CASSLGQYSNQPQHF. CDR3 nucleotide sequence: TGCGCCAGCAGCTTGGGGCAGTATAGCAATCAGCCCCAGCATTTT. The full variable domain, with the rest looked up from reference TRBV5-1 and TRBJ1-5, is KAGVTQTPRYLIKTRGQQVTLSCSPISGHRSVSWYQQTPGQGLQFLFEYFSETQRNKGNFPGRFSGRQFSNSRSEMNVSTLELGDSALYLCASSLGQYSNQPQHFGDGTRLSIL.

V is TRBV5-1 and J is TRBJ2-1; no clear D. CDR3 length: 14 residues. CDR1 is SGHRS and CDR2 is YFSETQ in the germline V gene. V was pared by 0 bases and J by 1 base, with 5 bases between. In DNA form, the CDR3 reads TGCGCCAGCAGCTTGGTACAGTCCTACAATGAGCAGTTCTTC. It codes for CASSLVQSYNEQFF.

The gene calls are TRBV27 and TRBJ1-3; 7 bases fit TRBD1. Germline V gives CDR1 MNHEY, CDR2 SMNVEV (reference sequence). This CDR3 comprises 14 residues. Unmatched junction bases numbered 3, after V lost 5 bases and J lost 2 bases. The CDR3 is CASSPGTAGNTIYF. CDR3 DNA: TGTGCCAGCAGTCCAGGGACAGCTGGAAACACCATATATTTT.

The chain recombines TRBV18 with TRBJ2-2, with 8 positions matching TRBD1. The ends lost 2 bases at V and 2 bases at J; junction bases unmatched: 4. The CDR3 consists of 16 residues. Germline loops: CDR1 KGHSH, CDR2 LQKENI. The DNA for the CDR3 is TGTGCCAGCTCACCATCGGCAGGGGGCAACACCGGGGAGCTGTTTTTT. Translation: CASSPSAGGNTGELFF.

The V call is TRBV7-2, the J call TRBJ1-5; D might be TRBD1 (5 bases). Germline CDR1 SGHTA, CDR2 FQGNSA. This CDR3 region has 14 residues. V gave up 5 bases and J gave up 6 bases, with 14 bases separating them. The CDR3 coding sequence is TGTGCCAGCAGCGCGTCAGGGTATCCTCAGCCCCAGCATTTT. Translating gives CASSASGYPQPQHF.

The CDR3 coding sequence is TGTGCCATCAGCTCCGGGACTAGCGACAACACCGGGGAGCTGTTTTTT. This encodes CAISSGTSDNTGELFF. V usage is TRBV10-3 and J usage is TRBJ2-2; 10 bases agree with TRBD2. The CDR3 is made up of 16 amino acids. The trim removed 6 bases at V and 2 bases at J, leaving 6 bases unmatched. Germline V gene sequence: CDR1 ENHRY, CDR2 SYGVKD.